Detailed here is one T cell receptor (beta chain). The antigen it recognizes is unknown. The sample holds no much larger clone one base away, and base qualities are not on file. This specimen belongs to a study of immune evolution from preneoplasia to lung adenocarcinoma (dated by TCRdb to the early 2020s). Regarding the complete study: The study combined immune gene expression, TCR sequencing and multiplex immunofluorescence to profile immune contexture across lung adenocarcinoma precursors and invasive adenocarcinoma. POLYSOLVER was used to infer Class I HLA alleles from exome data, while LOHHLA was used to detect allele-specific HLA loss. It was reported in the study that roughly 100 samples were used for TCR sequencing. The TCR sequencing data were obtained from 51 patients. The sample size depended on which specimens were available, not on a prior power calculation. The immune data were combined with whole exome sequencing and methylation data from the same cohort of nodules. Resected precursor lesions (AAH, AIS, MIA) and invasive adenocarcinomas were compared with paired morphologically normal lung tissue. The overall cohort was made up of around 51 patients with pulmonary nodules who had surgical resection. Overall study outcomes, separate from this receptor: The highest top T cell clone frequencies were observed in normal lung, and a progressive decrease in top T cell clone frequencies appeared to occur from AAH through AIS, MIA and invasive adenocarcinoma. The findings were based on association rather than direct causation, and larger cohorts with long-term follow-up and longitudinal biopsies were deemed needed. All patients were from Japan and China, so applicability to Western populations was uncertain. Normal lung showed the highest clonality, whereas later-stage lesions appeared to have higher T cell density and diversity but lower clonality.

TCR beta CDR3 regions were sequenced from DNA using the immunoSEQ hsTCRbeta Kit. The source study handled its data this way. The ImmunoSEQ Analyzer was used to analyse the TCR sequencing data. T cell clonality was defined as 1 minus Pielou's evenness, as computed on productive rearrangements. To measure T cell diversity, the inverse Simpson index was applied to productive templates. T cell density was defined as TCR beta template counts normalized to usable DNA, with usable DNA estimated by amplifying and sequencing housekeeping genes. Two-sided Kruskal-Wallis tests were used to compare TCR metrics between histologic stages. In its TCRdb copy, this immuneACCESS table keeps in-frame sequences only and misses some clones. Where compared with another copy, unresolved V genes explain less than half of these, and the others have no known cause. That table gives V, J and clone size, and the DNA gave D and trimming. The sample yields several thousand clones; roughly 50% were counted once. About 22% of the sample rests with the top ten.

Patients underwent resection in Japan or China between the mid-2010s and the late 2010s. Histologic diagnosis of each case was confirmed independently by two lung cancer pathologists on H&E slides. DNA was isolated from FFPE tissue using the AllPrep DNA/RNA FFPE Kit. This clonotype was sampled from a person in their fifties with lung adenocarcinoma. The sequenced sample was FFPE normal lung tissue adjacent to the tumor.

The DNA sequence is TGTGCCAGCAGCCTGCGACTAACTAGCGGGGCCGAGCAGTTCTTC. It translates as CASSLRLTSGAEQFF. The receptor chain draws on TRBV11-2 and TRBJ2-1, with 10 central nucleotides matching TRBD2. The CDR3 runs 15 residues from the cysteine to the phenylalanine. Just CDR3 DNA is preserved here, 45 bases in frame from base 1. CDR1 and CDR2, per the germline V gene, are SGHAT and FQNNGV. V ends up 5 bases short and J 10 bases short, with an unmatched junction base count of 11.